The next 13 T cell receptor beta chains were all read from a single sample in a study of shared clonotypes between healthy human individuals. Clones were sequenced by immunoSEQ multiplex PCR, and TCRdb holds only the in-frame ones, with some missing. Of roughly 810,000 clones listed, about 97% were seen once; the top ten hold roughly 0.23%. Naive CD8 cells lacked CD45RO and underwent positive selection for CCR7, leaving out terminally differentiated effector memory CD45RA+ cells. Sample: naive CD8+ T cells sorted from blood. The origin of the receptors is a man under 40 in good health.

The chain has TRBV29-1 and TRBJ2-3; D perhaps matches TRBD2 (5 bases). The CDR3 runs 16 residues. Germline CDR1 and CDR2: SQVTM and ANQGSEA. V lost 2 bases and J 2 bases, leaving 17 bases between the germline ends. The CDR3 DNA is TGCAGCGTTGAACGGGGTATGGGCAAATCCACAGATACGCAGTATTTT. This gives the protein CSVERGMGKSTDTQYF.

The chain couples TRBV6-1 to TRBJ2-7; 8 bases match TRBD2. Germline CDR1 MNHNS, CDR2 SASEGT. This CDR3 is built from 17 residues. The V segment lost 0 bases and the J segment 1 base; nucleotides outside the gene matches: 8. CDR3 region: CASSEALYKRESYEQYF. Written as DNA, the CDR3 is TGTGCCAGCAGTGAAGCGCTCTATAAGCGGGAGTCCTACGAGCAGTACTTC.

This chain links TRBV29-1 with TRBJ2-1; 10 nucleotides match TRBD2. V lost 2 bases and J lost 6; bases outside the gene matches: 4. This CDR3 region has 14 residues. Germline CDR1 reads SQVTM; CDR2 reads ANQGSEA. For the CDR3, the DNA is TGCAGCGTTGAAATAGCGGGAGGTATCAATGAGCAGTTCTTC. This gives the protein CSVEIAGGINEQFF.

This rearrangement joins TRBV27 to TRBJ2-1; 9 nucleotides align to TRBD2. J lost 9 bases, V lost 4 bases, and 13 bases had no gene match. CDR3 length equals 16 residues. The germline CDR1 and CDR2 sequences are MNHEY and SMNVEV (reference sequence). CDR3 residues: CASSWTGSGSWGEQFF. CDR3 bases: TGTGCCAGCAGTTGGACGGGTAGCGGGAGTTGGGGTGAGCAGTTCTTC.

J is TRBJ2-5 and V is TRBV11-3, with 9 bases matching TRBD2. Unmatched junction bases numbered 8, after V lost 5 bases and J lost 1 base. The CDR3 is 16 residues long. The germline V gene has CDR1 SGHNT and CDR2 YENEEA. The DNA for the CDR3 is TGTGCCAGCAGCCGCTTTAGCGGGAGTCCCCAAGAGACCCAGTACTTC. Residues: CASSRFSGSPQETQYF.

DNA of the CDR3: TGCGCCAGCAGCTTCGGACAGGCGGGTTCCTACGAGCAGTACTTC. Translation gives CASSFGQAGSYEQYF. J is TRBJ2-7 and V is TRBV5-1; TRBD1 matches at 7 bases. The length of the CDR3 is 15 residues. The germline CDR1 and CDR2 sequences are SGHRS and YFSETQ. V was clipped by 2 bases and J by 1 base; unmatched bases: 6.

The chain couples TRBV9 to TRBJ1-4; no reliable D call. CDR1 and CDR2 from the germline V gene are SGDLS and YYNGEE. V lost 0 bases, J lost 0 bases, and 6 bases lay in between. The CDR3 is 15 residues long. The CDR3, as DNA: TGTGCCAGCAGCGTAGAGTCGGCAACTAATGAAAAACTGTTTTTT. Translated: CASSVESATNEKLFF.

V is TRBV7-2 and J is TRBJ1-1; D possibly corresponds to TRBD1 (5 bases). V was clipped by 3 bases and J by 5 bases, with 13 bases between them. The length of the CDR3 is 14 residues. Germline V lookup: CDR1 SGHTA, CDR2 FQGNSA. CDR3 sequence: CASSFHRFMTEAFF. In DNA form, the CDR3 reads TGTGCCAGCAGCTTCCACAGGTTTATGACTGAAGCTTTCTTT.

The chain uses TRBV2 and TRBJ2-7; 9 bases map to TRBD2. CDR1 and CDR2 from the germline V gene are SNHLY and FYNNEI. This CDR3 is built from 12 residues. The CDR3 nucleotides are TGTGGTCTCGCGGGAGGGCCCTACGAGCAGTACTTC. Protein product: CGLAGGPYEQYF.

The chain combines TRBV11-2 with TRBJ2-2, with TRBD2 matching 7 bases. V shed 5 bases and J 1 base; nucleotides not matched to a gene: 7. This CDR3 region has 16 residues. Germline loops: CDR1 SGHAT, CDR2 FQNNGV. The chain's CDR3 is CASSDVGGGNTGELFF. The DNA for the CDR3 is TGTGCCAGCAGCGATGTGGGCGGGGGGAACACCGGGGAGCTGTTTTTT.

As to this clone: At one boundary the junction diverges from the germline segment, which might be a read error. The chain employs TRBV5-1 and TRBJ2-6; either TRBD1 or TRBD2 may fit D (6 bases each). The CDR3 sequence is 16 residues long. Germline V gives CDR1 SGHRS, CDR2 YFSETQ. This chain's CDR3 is CASSLEGGSGANVLAF. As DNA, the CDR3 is TGCGCCAGCAGCTTGGAGGGGGGCTCTGGGGCCAACGTCCTGGCTTTC. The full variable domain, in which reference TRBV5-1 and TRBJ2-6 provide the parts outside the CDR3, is KAGVTQTPRYLIKTRGQQVTLSCSPISGHRSVSWYQQTPGQGLQFLFEYFSETQRNKGNFPGRFSGRQFSNSRSEMNVSTLELGDSALYLCASSLEGGSGANVLAFGAGSRLTVL.

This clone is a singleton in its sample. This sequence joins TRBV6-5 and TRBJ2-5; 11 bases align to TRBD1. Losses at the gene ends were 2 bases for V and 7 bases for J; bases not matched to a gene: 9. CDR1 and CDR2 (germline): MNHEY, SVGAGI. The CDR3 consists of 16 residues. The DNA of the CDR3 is TGTGCCAGCAGTTACGCGGGACAGGGGGTTGGTGTGACCCAGTACTTC. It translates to CASSYAGQGVGVTQYF.

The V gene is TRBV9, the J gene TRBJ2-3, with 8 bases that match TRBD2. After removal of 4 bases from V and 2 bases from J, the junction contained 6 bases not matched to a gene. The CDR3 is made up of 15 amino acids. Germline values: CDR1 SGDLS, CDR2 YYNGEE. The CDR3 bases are TGTGCCAGCAGCACTAGCGGCTTTATCACAGATACGCAGTATTTT. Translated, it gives CASSTSGFITDTQYF.